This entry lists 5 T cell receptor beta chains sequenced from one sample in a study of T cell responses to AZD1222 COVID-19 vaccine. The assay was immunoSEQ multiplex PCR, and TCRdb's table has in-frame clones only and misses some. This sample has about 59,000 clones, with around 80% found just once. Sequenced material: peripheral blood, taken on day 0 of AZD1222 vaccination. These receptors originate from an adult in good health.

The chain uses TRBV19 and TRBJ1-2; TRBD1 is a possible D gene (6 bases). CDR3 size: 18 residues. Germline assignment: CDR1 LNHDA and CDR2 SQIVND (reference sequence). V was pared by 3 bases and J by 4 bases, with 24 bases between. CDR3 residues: CASSIRGLGGARGYGYTF. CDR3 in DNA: TGTGCCAGTAGTATTCGGGGACTTGGGGGGGCCAGGGGCTATGGCTACACCTTC. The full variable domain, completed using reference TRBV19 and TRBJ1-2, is DGGITQSPKYLFRKEGQNVTLSCEQNLNHDAMYWYRQDPGQGLRLIYYSQIVNDFQKGDIAEGYSVSREKKESFPLTVTSAQKNPTAFYLCASSIRGLGGARGYGYTFGSGTRLTVV.

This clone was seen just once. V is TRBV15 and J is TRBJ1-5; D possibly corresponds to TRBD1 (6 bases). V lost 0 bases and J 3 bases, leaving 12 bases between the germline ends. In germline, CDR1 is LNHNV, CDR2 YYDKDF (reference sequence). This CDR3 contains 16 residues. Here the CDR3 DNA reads TGTGCCACCAGCAGAGATCAGGACAGAATCAATCAGCCCCAGCATTTT. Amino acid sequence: CATSRDQDRINQPQHF.

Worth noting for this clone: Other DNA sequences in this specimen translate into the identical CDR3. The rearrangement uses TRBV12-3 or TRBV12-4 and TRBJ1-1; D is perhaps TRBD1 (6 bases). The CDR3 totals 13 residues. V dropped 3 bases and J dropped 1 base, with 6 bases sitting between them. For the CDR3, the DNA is TGTGCCAGCAGTTTCAGGGGGAACACTGAAGCTTTCTTT. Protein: CASSFRGNTEAFF.

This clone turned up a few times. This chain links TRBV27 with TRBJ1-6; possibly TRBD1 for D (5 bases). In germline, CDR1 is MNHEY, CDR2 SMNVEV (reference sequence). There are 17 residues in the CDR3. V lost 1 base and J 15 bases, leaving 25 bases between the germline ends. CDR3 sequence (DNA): TGTGCCAGCAGTTTATGGGGTCGGGGTTCGGGGACTACCGACCTCCACTTT. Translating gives CASSLWGRGSGTTDLHF.

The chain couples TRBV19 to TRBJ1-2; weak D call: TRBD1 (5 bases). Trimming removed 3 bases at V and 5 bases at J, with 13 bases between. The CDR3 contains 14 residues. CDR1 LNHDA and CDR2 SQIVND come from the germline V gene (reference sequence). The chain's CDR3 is CASSIPGTDYGYTF. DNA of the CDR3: TGTGCCAGTAGTATCCCCGGGACCGATTATGGCTACACCTTC. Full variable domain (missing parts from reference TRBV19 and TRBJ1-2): DGGITQSPKYLFRKEGQNVTLSCEQNLNHDAMYWYRQDPGQGLRLIYYSQIVNDFQKGDIAEGYSVSREKKESFPLTVTSAQKNPTAFYLCASSIPGTDYGYTFGSGTRLTVV.